This T cell receptor (beta chain) was sequenced during a study of neoadjuvant anti-PD-1 for oral cavity cancer. This clone was seen more than once but under ten times. The CDR3 runs 14 residues. V was trimmed by 1 base and J by 4 bases, leaving 11 bases between them. CDR1 is SGHDT and CDR2 is YYEEEE in the germline V gene. This sample's time point: after neoadjuvant nivolumab, at surgical resection. Clones were read by immunoSEQ multiplex PCR, and TCRdb kept only the in-frame ones, dropping some. The sample holds 55,000 to 75,000 clones, 85% to 90% seen once. The specimen comprised PBMCs, sampled after nivolumab (anti-PD-1) treatment. The V gene is TRBV5-6, the J gene TRBJ1-2; no clear D. The clonotype originates from a person aged 35 to 85 with oral cavity squamous cell carcinoma. This CDR3 reads CASSLTYLTYGYTF. The CDR3 coding sequence is TGTGCCAGCAGCTTGACCTACCTCACCTATGGCTACACCTTC.